Below are 16 T cell receptor beta chains sequenced from a single sample in a study of T cell repertoires in cytomegalovirus infection. Each CDR3 protein is one row after TCRdb ran MiXCR on the reads. The sample has around 120,000 distinct CDR3 sequences, around 40% seen once. Antigens of these TCRs are unknown. Sequences were derived from CD8+ T cells from cultured PBMCs, sampled from culture after CMV antigen stimulation. These receptors originate from a human donor in good health (CMV status not recorded). Some clones in this sample may be carry-over from other donors' samples.

Regarding this clonotype: Just one base apart from a much larger clone, this may be a read error. The chain combines TRBV28 with TRBJ2-6; 7 nucleotides align to TRBD1. The CDR3 is 18 amino acids. Per the germline V gene, CDR1 is MDHEN and CDR2 is SYDVKM. The junction had 10 bases not matched to a gene; V was cut back by 3 bases and J by 2 bases. The CDR3, as DNA: TGTGCCAGCAGTTTCTCCACCGACACAGGGGCTGGGGCCAACGTCCTGACTTTC. It specifies CASSFSTDTGAGANVLTF.

The chain combines TRBV27 with TRBJ2-1; 10 bases map to TRBD1. Trimming removed 4 bases from V and 7 bases from J; junction bases left unmatched: 16. Germline CDR1 is MNHEY and CDR2 is SMNVEV (reference sequence). CDR3 length: 18 residues. CDR3 region: CASSSDRSTGTGVNEQFF. The CDR3 nucleotides are TGTGCCAGCAGTTCAGACCGCTCAACCGGGACAGGGGTGAATGAGCAGTTCTTC.

This chain's CDR3 is CASRGNEQYF. The DNA of the CDR3 is TGTGCCAGCAGAGGGAACGAGCAGTACTTC. This chain connects TRBV2 to TRBJ2-7, with D unclear. In germline, CDR1 is SNHLY, CDR2 FYNNEI. V lost 6 bases, J lost 5 bases, and 5 bases lay in between. CDR3 length equals 10 residues.

This clonotype turned up a few times. The rearrangement uses TRBV5-4 and TRBJ2-5; 7 bases agree with TRBD2. After removal of 4 bases from V and 5 bases from J, the junction contained 11 bases not matched to a gene. The CDR3 consists of 15 residues. In germline, CDR1 is SGHNT, CDR2 YYREEE (reference sequence). The CDR3 sequence: CASSTPEAAGETQYF. CDR3 nucleotide sequence: TGTGCCAGCAGCACCCCCGAGGCAGCGGGGGAGACCCAGTACTTC.

This chain connects TRBV19 to TRBJ1-5, with TRBD1 identical over 7 bases. J lost 4 bases, V lost 3 bases, and 12 bases had no gene match. In germline, CDR1 is LNHDA, CDR2 SQIVND (reference sequence). The CDR3 covers 17 residues. The DNA for the CDR3 is TGTGCCAGTAGTATCAAGACCCGGGACAGCCTTAATCAGCCCCAGCATTTT. Its protein product is CASSIKTRDSLNQPQHF.

V and J are TRBV2 and TRBJ2-7; D not resolved. V lost 4 bases to trimming and J lost 4 bases, with 14 bases between them. This CDR3 has 14 residues. Germline CDR1 reads SNHLY; CDR2 reads FYNNEI. Here the CDR3 reads CASSVRDPAYEQYF. In DNA, the CDR3 is TGTGCCAGCAGTGTAAGGGATCCGGCTTACGAGCAGTACTTC.

V usage is TRBV9 and J usage is TRBJ1-2, with 10 bases that match TRBD1. CDR1 SGDLS and CDR2 YYNGEE come from the germline V gene. The CDR3 has 17 amino acids. J lost 3 bases, V lost 4 bases, and 12 bases had no gene match. The DNA for the CDR3 is TGTGCCAGCAGCACCCGCCTGACAGGGGGCGCGTACTATGGCTACACCTTC. Its protein product is CASSTRLTGGAYYGYTF.

This chain joins TRBV11-2 and TRBJ1-2; D is ambiguous. V shed 0 bases and J shed 3 bases, with 11 bases lying between them. Germline loops: CDR1 SGHAT, CDR2 FQNNGV. The CDR3 consists of 15 residues. The CDR3 DNA is TGTGCCAGCAGCTTAGAGTACACCGCGGACTATGGCTACACCTTC. It translates to CASSLEYTADYGYTF.

The CDR3 DNA is TGTGCCAGCAGTGTTACAGGGGGCTACACCGGGGAGCTGTTTTTT. Translating gives CASSVTGGYTGELFF. V gene TRBV6-5 combines with J gene TRBJ2-2; 9 bases agree with TRBD1. Losses at the gene ends were 5 bases for V and 3 bases for J; bases not matched to a gene: 4. The germline gives CDR1 MNHEY, CDR2 SVGAGI. There are 15 residues in the CDR3.

The chain recombines TRBV6-2 or TRBV6-3 with TRBJ2-4; D call uncertain. The ends were cut back, 0 bases at V and 8 bases at J, with 8 bases in the middle. The germline V gene has CDR1 MNHEY and CDR2 SVGEGT. The CDR3 has 13 residues. CDR3 nucleotide sequence: TGTGCCAGCAGTTACTCAGTTCCAGACATTCAGTACTTC. It is translated as CASSYSVPDIQYF.

The table lists this clonotype with many counts. The chain employs TRBV7-3 and TRBJ2-7; the match to TRBD2 covers 9 bases. In germline, CDR1 is SGHTA, CDR2 FQGTGA. This CDR3 is built from 14 residues. V lost 3 bases to trimming and J lost 5 bases; unmatched junction nucleotides: 5. CDR3 coding DNA: TGTGCCAGCAGCTTGCGGGGGGGCGGCCACGAGCAGTACTTC. Residues: CASSLRGGGHEQYF.

This chain links TRBV5-6 with TRBJ2-6, with unresolved D. The V end was cut by 6 bases, the J end by 2 bases, with 9 bases between. There are 14 residues in the CDR3. The germline V gene encodes CDR1 SGHDT and CDR2 YYEEEE. CDR3: CASNARAGANVLTF. The DNA of the CDR3 is TGTGCCAGCAACGCAAGGGCTGGGGCCAACGTCCTGACTTTC.

This clonotype was observed a handful of times. This chain joins TRBV5-6 and TRBJ2-7; D is perhaps TRBD1 (5 bases). The V end was cut by 4 bases, the J end by 1 base, with 15 bases between. CDR3 length: 15 amino acids. Germline V gene sequence: CDR1 SGHDT, CDR2 YYEEEE. The chain's CDR3 is CASSTQGLQSYEQYF. The CDR3 region has the DNA TGTGCCAGCAGCACTCAGGGTTTACAATCCTACGAGCAGTACTTC.

This sequence joins TRBV4-1 and TRBJ1-1, with 9 bases fitting TRBD1. V shed 7 bases, J shed 4 bases, and the junction held 13 bases outside the gene matches. Germline V gene data show CDR1 as MGHRA and CDR2 as YSYEKL. The CDR3 contains 16 residues. CDR3 sequence (DNA): TGCGCCAGCAAATACACGAGGACAGGGGACGGCACTGAAGCTTTCTTT. Translation: CASKYTRTGDGTEAFF.

This clonotype was seen only a few times. This sequence joins TRBV7-2 and TRBJ1-1, with D tentatively TRBD1 (5 bases). The CDR3 spans 15 residues. Trimming pared 2 bases from V and 2 bases from J, leaving 12 bases between. Germline assignment: CDR1 SGHTA and CDR2 FQGNSA. CDR3 nucleotide sequence: TGTGCCAGCAGCTTATGGGCAGGGACCAACACTGAAGCTTTCTTT. As protein: CASSLWAGTNTEAFF.

The chain joins TRBV5-1 to TRBJ2-5, with D tentatively TRBD1 (6 bases). Germline V CDR1 and CDR2: SGHRS, YFSETQ. V was trimmed by 9 bases and J by 3 bases, leaving 15 bases between them. The CDR3 loop spans 13 amino acids. The CDR3 loop is CATSPDSEETQYF. DNA for the CDR3: TGCGCCACCAGTCCGGACAGTGAAGAGACCCAGTACTTC.